This is a list of T cell receptor beta chains from one sample in a study of shared clonotypes between healthy human individuals. The repertoire was sequenced with immunoSEQ multiplex PCR; TCRdb's copy has only in-frame clones and lacks some. The table records some 300,000 clones, more than 60% of them present only once. The specimen was memory CD4+ T cells sorted from blood. The receptors come from a young man in good health. CDR3s include the opening cysteine and the closing phenylalanine or tryptophan. A D gene is named only where the DNA matches it firmly. Only part of the rows carry a size: once, few, many, or a class if the clone is expanded.

abundance,j_gene,d_gene,v_gene,CDR3aa,CDR3nt
once,TRBJ1-1,.,TRBV5-4,CASSLLGWGVDTEAFF,TGTGCCAGCAGCTTGCTTGGATGGGGGGTAGATACTGAAGCTTTCTTT
few,TRBJ1-2,.,TRBV6-1,CASMIGQGYTF,TGTGCCAGCATGATAGGGCAAGGCTACACCTTC
few,TRBJ1-2,.,TRBV9,CASSDSTGNGYTF,TGTGCCAGCAGCGATAGTACGGGAAATGGCTACACCTTC
.,TRBJ2-2,.,TRBV5-4,CASSLAAGTGELFF,TGTGCCAGCAGCTTGGCCGCAGGGACCGGGGAGCTGTTTTTT
.,TRBJ1-1,.,TRBV25-1,CASSEFTLFGRKAFF,TGTGCCAGCAGTGAATTTACCCTTTTTGGCAGAAAAGCTTTCTTT
.,TRBJ2-4,TRBD1,TRBV28,CASSLFRQGKSQYF,TGTGCCAGCAGTTTATTCAGACAGGGAAAGAGTCAGTACTTC
few,TRBJ2-1,.,TRBV28,CASRRTGLSSYNEQFF,TGTGCCAGCAGACGCACAGGCTTAAGCTCCTACAATGAGCAGTTCTTC
.,TRBJ1-4,TRBD1,TRBV6-1,CASRFRQGQLFF,TGTGCCAGCAGGTTCCGACAGGGGCAACTGTTTTTT
few,TRBJ2-7,.,TRBV7-2,CASSLDPGRNYEQYF,TGTGCCAGCAGCTTAGATCCGGGGCGAAACTACGAGCAGTACTTC
.,TRBJ2-7,.,TRBV7-9,CASSLGAGWKNEQYF,TGTGCCAGCAGCTTAGGGGCAGGGTGGAAGAACGAGCAGTACTTC
.,TRBJ2-2,TRBD2,TRBV10-2,CASSVSSGRAVTGELFF,TGCGCCAGCAGTGTTTCTAGCGGGAGGGCCGTCACCGGGGAGCTGTTTTTT
.,TRBJ1-4,.,TRBV13,CASSLKVNEKLFF,TGTGCCAGCAGCTTAAAGGTTAATGAAAAACTGTTTTTT
once,TRBJ1-4,.,TRBV5-1,CASSLSRGVGEKLFF,TGCGCCAGCAGCCTTTCGAGGGGAGTCGGTGAAAAACTGTTTTTT
.,TRBJ2-3,.,TRBV5-1,CASSLVGRGVTDTQYF,TGCGCCAGCAGCTTGGTGGGCAGGGGAGTTACAGATACGCAGTATTTT
.,TRBJ2-2,.,TRBV19,CASSILGVYANTGELFF,TGTGCCAGTAGTATTCTCGGCGTTTACGCGAACACCGGGGAGCTGTTTTTT
once,TRBJ2-1,TRBD2,TRBV7-2,CASSLTGLGVGEQFF,TGTGCCAGCAGCTTAACGGGACTAGGGGTCGGTGAGCAGTTCTTC
.,TRBJ1-1,.,TRBV29-1,CSVIQSLDTEAFF,TGCAGCGTTATTCAGAGTTTGGACACTGAAGCTTTCTTT
.,TRBJ2-7,.,TRBV7-2,CASSLSGSYEQYF,TGTGCCAGCAGCCTAAGCGGTAGCTACGAGCAGTACTTC
many,TRBJ2-1,.,TRBV2,CASSEMGHQSYNEQFF,TGTGCCAGCAGTGAAATGGGACACCAATCCTACAATGAGCAGTTCTTC
.,TRBJ2-7,TRBD1,TRBV5-4,CASSQGTGRYEQYF,TGTGCCAGCAGCCAAGGGACAGGGAGATACGAGCAGTACTTC
.,TRBJ2-5,TRBD1,TRBV28,CASSWEILGQQETQYF,TGTGCCAGCAGTTGGGAAATATTGGGACAGCAAGAGACCCAGTACTTC
few,TRBJ2-1,.,TRBV5-1,CASSLDSYNEQFF,TGCGCCAGCAGCTTGGACAGTTACAATGAGCAGTTCTTC
.,TRBJ2-7,.,TRBV7-3,CASSPYGGSYEQYF,TGTGCCAGCAGCCCTTACGGGGGCTCCTACGAGCAGTACTTC
.,TRBJ2-7,.,TRBV15,CATSRGSGYEQYF,TGTGCCACCAGCAGAGGGTCCGGTTACGAGCAGTACTTC
.,TRBJ2-2,TRBD2,TRBV7-3,CASSLSAGVRTGELFF,TGTGCCAGCAGCTTATCAGCGGGAGTGCGGACCGGGGAGCTGTTTTTT
.,TRBJ2-3,.,TRBV11-3,CASSLVPDTQYF,TGTGCCAGCAGCTTAGTCCCAGATACGCAGTATTTT
.,TRBJ2-5,TRBD2,TRBV5-4,CASHHYLLAGVEETQYF,TGTGCCAGCCACCATTACTTGCTAGCGGGAGTTGAGGAGACCCAGTACTTC
.,TRBJ2-7,TRBD1,TRBV18,CASSWGQGGEQYF,TGTGCCAGCTCCTGGGGACAGGGTGGCGAGCAGTACTTC
few,TRBJ2-3,.,TRBV10-3,CAISDGGGYTDTQYF,TGTGCCATCAGTGACGGAGGCGGGTACACAGATACGCAGTATTTT
.,TRBJ2-7,.,TRBV5-4,CASSLSRGPNTYEQYF,TGTGCCAGCAGCTTATCCCGCGGACCCAATACCTACGAGCAGTACTTC
.,TRBJ2-7,.,TRBV19,CASSRRVEGSEQYF,TGTGCCAGTAGTAGAAGGGTGGAGGGGTCCGAGCAGTACTTC
once,TRBJ2-1,.,TRBV5-6,CASSGTRYNEQFF,TGTGCCAGCAGCGGGACACGTTACAATGAGCAGTTCTTC
few,TRBJ1-2,.,TRBV28,CASSPSEFGAWGYTF,TGTGCCAGCAGCCCCTCCGAGTTTGGGGCTTGGGGCTACACCTTC
.,TRBJ2-1,TRBD2,TRBV7-8,CASSLLAGGIGNEQFF,TGTGCCAGCAGCCTTCTAGCGGGAGGGATCGGGAATGAGCAGTTCTTC
.,TRBJ2-3,.,TRBV6-6,CASSSGQLVTDTQYF,TGTGCCAGCAGTTCGGGTCAGCTCGTGACAGATACGCAGTATTTT
.,TRBJ1-3,.,TRBV6-5,CASRTGSSGNTIYF,TGTGCCAGCAGAACAGGGAGCTCTGGAAACACCATATATTTT
.,TRBJ2-7,.,TRBV27,CASSQRSSGEQYF,TGTGCCAGCAGCCAGAGATCGTCGGGCGAGCAGTACTTC
once,TRBJ1-1,.,TRBV7-8,CASSIRRQQRNTEAFF,TGTGCCAGCAGTATACGCCGCCAGCAGAGGAACACTGAAGCTTTCTTT
few,TRBJ1-5,.,TRBV19,CASSMRGWAGGNQPQHF,TGTGCCAGTAGTATGAGGGGCTGGGCAGGCGGCAATCAGCCCCAGCATTTT
few,TRBJ2-3,.,TRBV7-9,CASSRNSGGDTQYF,TGTGCCAGCAGCCGGAATTCTGGGGGGGATACGCAGTATTTT
once,TRBJ1-3,.,TRBV11-2,CASSLGSTGNTIYF,TGTGCCAGCAGCTTAGGGAGTACTGGAAACACCATATATTTT
.,TRBJ1-1,.,TRBV15,CATSPIGGRGTEAFF,TGTGCCACCAGCCCGATCGGGGGGCGGGGGACTGAAGCTTTCTTT
.,TRBJ2-1,.,TRBV18,CASSPLGGGDEQFF,TGTGCCAGCTCACCATTGGGCGGAGGGGATGAGCAGTTCTTC
.,TRBJ1-4,.,TRBV25-1,CASSWGGINEKLFF,TGTGCCAGCAGTTGGGGTGGAATTAATGAAAAACTGTTTTTT
.,TRBJ2-1,.,TRBV11-3,CASSGGGANTVNEQFF,TGTGCCAGCAGCGGTGGAGGAGCTAACACAGTCAATGAGCAGTTCTTC